The present T cell receptor beta chain was sequenced within a study of blood T cells in healthy people across ages (dated by TCRdb to the mid-2010s). Regarding the complete study: In model experiments, template switching captured about one uniquely barcoded TCR beta cDNA molecule for every two T cells. The study measured age-related changes in TCR beta repertoire diversity using deep sequencing normalized with unique cDNA molecular identifiers. Donors were grouped into four age groups: young (average roughly 15 years), middle-aged (around 39), aged (roughly 67) and long-lived (approximately 82). To avoid experimental bias, donors of different ages were randomly spread across the sequencing lanes. For two donors (one aged 18 to 29 and one aged 80 or older), the study analyzed two additional independent replicas of 1 million unique cDNA reads from the same blood draw. General conclusions and limits of the study: Estimates of total diversity based on one million sequenced T cells were regarded as lower bounds and as underestimates. Observed TCR beta diversity correlated strongly with the percentage of naive T cells measured by flow cytometry. Since profiling was done on bulk unsorted PBMCs, naive and antigen-experienced compartments could not be conclusively compared. Observed TCR beta diversity per million T cells fell roughly linearly with age, and a significant reduction was already apparent by age roughly 40. Compared with the aged group, more naive CD4+ T cells, fewer expanded clones and increased TCR diversity were shown by the long-lived group, suggesting age selection. Donor CMV infection status was unknown, potentially confounding age-related changes in expanded clonotypes.

In the case of this clonotype: Its recognized antigen is unknown. There are no base qualities to consult, and no much larger clone falls within one base.

Looking up the germline V gene (reference sequence) yields CDR1 DFQATT and CDR2 SNEGSKA. Clipping removes 2 bases from V and 0 bases from J, with 9 as the unmatched junction base count. The CDR3 measures 19 amino acids from cysteine to phenylalanine. Of all the DNA, just the CDR3 is kept, 57 bases in frame from base 1. To prepare the library, 5' RACE was applied. TCRdb names Illumina HiSeq 2500 as the instrument used. A second PCR of about 6 to 12 cycles was run with a J-beta primer mix and a sample-barcoded 5' primer. Each TCR beta cDNA molecule received a unique molecular identifier from a template-switch 5' adaptor carrying 12 random nucleotides. Each sample yielded at least 3 million CDR3-containing paired-end reads. All of the RNA was converted into first-strand cDNA using the Mint cDNA synthesis kit, with a TRBC-specific oligonucleotide serving as the primer. Following uracil-DNA glycosylase treatment, a first 18-cycle PCR with universal primers M1SS and BC2_uni_R was performed on all cDNA. In the authors' own workflow: Each sample was normalized by randomly selecting 1 million high-quality reads, each carrying a distinct molecular identifier. Reads with shared molecular identifiers were discarded instead of being binned into consensus sequences. CDR3 identification, clonotype clustering and error correction used MiTCR with a Q25 quality threshold and the strictest error-elimination algorithm. A nonparametric unseen species model with Euler transformation was used to estimate lower-bound total TCR beta diversity. The public sequencing data were trimmed at Q25 with fastp and processed into clonotypes with MiXCR by TCRdb, which kept only in-frame beta chains. Merged by CDR3 protein, the rows form single entries marked with the most common genes and DNA. Here the V and J calls rest on TCRdb's processing, not on the authors' analysis. The sample table holds hundreds of thousands of distinct CDR3 sequences, of which under 25% were seen once. Around 3.4% of the sample belongs to the ten largest clones.

Donors were about 36 systemically healthy Caucasian individuals from Russia aged roughly 6 to 100 years. Each donor gave roughly 9.5 milliliters of peripheral blood, collected into EDTA-treated Vacutainer tubes. PBMCs were isolated by Ficoll-Paque density-gradient centrifugation, with at least 6 million obtained per sample. Trizol reagent was used to extract total RNA from the PBMCs, yielding at least 5 micrograms per sample. The percentages of naive CD45RAhigh/CD27high T cells were determined by flow cytometry on a PBMC aliquot from every donor. The specimen sequenced was blood. The rearrangement combines TRBV20-1 with TRBJ2-3, and 15 junctional nucleotides match TRBD2. This TCR was sampled from a man between 65 and 80 years old in good health. This receptor has the CDR3 CSARPDWTSGGESTDTQYF. The DNA sequence is TGCAGTGCTAGACCAGACTGGACTAGCGGGGGGGAGAGCACAGATACGCAGTATTTT.